This T cell receptor beta chain is from a study of blood T cell repertoires in COVID-19. Study-wide background: T cells, B-cell-depleted T cells, or PBMCs supplied cDNA or gDNA.

This CDR3 spans 13 amino acids. Trimming stripped 0 bases from V and 6 bases from J, with 8 bases between. Germline V gene data show CDR1 as SGHRS and CDR2 as YFSETQ. As processed by the authors: Estimation of nucleated cell counts was performed using reference gene primer amplification. Produced via immunoSEQ multiplex PCR; TCRdb's table is partial and in-frame only. The D gene and trimming were derived from the DNA, and the V and J assignments and clone size from that table. Seen here are 210,000 or so clones, around 89% observed once, and the top ten hold under 5.5%. This chain joins TRBV5-1 and TRBJ2-3; no clear D. What was sequenced was peripheral blood. The receptor was isolated from a woman in her 40s with acute or convalescent COVID-19. CDR3 loop: CASSLDSRDTQYF. The CDR3 DNA is TGCGCCAGCAGCTTGGACAGTCGGGATACGCAGTATTTT.